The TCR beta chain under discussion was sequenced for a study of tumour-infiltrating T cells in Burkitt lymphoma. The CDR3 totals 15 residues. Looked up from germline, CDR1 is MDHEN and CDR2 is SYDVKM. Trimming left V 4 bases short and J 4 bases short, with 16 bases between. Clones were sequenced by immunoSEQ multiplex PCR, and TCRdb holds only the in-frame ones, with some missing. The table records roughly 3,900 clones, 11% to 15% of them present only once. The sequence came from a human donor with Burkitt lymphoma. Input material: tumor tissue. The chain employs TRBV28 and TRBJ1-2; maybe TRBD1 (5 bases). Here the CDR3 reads CASSSPQGAAYGYTF. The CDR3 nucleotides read TGTGCCAGCAGTTCCCCCCAAGGGGCAGCCTATGGCTACACCTTC.